This T cell receptor (beta chain) was documented in a study of shared clonotypes between healthy human individuals (dated by TCRdb to 2018 to 2021). For the study in its entirety: A couple of women and a few men aged 18 to 49 years were included in the cohort. Per donor, three plates each were used for CD4 naive and CD4 memory, two for CD8 naive, and one for CD8 memory. To estimate repertoire size and how much clonotypes are shared between individuals, the study performed deep sequencing of blood TCR repertoires from a handful of healthy adults. To increase sequencing depth and limit assay-specific biases, TCR repertoire library preparation and sequencing were carried out by different laboratories using diverse techniques. Between about 0.94 and 10 billion PBMCs per donor were obtained by leukapheresis.

This clone was recorded once. The specificity of this receptor is unknown. One base away there is no much larger clone; base qualities are not given. Results the study describes overall, beyond this receptor: Naive subsets generally had larger estimated clonotype richness than memory subsets did. About 5% of naive CD4, around 3.5% of naive CD8, approximately 2% of memory CD4, and about 0.4% of memory CD8 clonotypes were shared across four donors. Incomplete sequencing was indicated by rarefaction of sorted-subset datasets, despite the large sequencing depth. Pairwise subsampling indicated that sequencing depth was expected to affect the degree of clonotype sharing among donors. Clonotypes shared by all four sorted-subset donors showed higher generation probabilities than non-shared clonotypes. Because the study included only a small number of donors, the genetic and exposure-history diversity represented was limited. Sampling was restricted to blood, and TCR repertoires in tissue are likely to differ from TCR repertoires in blood.

Reading from cysteine to phenylalanine, the CDR3 counts 17 amino acids. The sequence is cut down to CDR3 DNA, 51 bases in frame from base 1. Sequences LGHNT (CDR1) and FRNRAP (CDR2) are obtained from the germline V gene. Deletion took 2 bases off V and 1 base off J, with a span of 15 bases between the germline ends. The donors were healthy, HIV-negative adults with no recently reported acute infections or vaccinations. Every donor was a Caucasian adult residing in Nashville, Tennessee, USA. CD4+ T cells were enriched by magnetic negative selection, after which naive cells were positively selected on CD45RA and the negative fraction was taken as the memory subset. Blood was obtained by leukapheresis, after which PBMCs were separated by Ficoll-Histopaque density gradient centrifugation and cryopreserved in liquid nitrogen vapor phase. Analytical flow cytometry was used to check the purity and quantity of each magnetically sorted T cell population. Genomic DNA was isolated from each sorted fraction and quantified by UV absorbance on a Nanodrop 2000c.

Using the deep immunoSEQ assay, multiplex PCR amplified TCR CDR3 regions from genomic DNA. Genomic DNA extracted from each cell subset was distributed evenly over all wells of several immunoSEQ 96-well plates, and each plate served as one replicate. Each replicate PCR for sorted subsets received approximately 200 ng genomic DNA, equal to tens of thousands of T cell genomes. Purified libraries were measured with a Qubit 3.0 fluorometer, size-checked on a Bioanalyzer 2100, and measured again with the KAPA Library Quantification kit. A separate single-read 150-cycle Illumina NextSeq 550 flow cell was used to sequence each immunoSEQ 96-well plate. The published analysis was carried out like this. Because only junctional sequences without quality scores were contained in the immunoSEQ output, filtering matching that applied to full-length reads could not be performed. To assign V/J genes and CDR3, sequences were annotated using PyIR, a Python wrapper for IgBLAST v1.9, with IMGT germline references. Reads were filtered out if the reads had weak V/J assignments (E-value above 1e-6), no CDR3, stop codons, out-of-frame junctions, or ambiguous translated residues. V3J clonotypes were defined as sequences sharing the same inferred V gene, J gene, and CDR3 amino acid sequence. Percentage overlap between repertoires was calculated by dividing the number of shared unique clonotypes by the size of the smaller repertoire. Repertoire richness was assessed with RTK rarefaction, the Chao1 estimator, and Recon v2.1 estimates of unobserved clonotypes. For all TCRbeta clonotypes obtained by the gDNA method from a handful of donors, generation probabilities were computed with OLGA. TCRdb retrieved this table from immuneACCESS and kept in-frame rearrangements only. Not all clones are present; in checked studies, unresolved V genes account for under half, and no reason is known for the remainder. V, J and clone size reflect that table, while D and trimming were determined from the DNA. This sample comprises 1,500,000 or so clones, 97% to 99% of them detected only once. The ten largest clonotypes hold about 0.35% of the sample.

The material sequenced was naive CD4+ T cells sorted from blood. The cell subset or site label, as the study defines it: CD45RA+ positively selected. Recombination linked TRBV12-5 to TRBJ2-1; the best D guess is TRBD2, with 7 bases matching. The TCR was taken from a man younger than 40 in good health. For the CDR3, the sequence is CASGLPGGARSYNEQFF. The DNA is as follows: TGTGCTAGTGGTTTGCCTGGGGGGGCCCGGTCCTACAATGAGCAGTTCTTC.